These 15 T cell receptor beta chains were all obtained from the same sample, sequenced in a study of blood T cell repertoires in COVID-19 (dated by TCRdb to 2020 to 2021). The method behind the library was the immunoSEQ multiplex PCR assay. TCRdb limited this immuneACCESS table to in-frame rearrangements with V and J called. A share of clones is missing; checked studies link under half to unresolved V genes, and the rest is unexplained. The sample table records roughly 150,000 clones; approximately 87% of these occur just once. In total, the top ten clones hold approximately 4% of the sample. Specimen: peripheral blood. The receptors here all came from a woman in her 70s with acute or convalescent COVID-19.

The CDR3 is CASSFPGQRYNEQFF. The CDR3 coding sequence is TGTGCCAGCAGTTTTCCGGGACAGAGATACAATGAGCAGTTCTTC. The V call is TRBV27, the J call TRBJ2-1; the match to TRBD1 covers 7 bases. Germline V lookup: CDR1 MNHEY, CDR2 SMNVEV (reference sequence). V trimming: 3 bases; J trimming: 4 bases; junction bases outside the gene matches: 6. The CDR3 has 15 residues.

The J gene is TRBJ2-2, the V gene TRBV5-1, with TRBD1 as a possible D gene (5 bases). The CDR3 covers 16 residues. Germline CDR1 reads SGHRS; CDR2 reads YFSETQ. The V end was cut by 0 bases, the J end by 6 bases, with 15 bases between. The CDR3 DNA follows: TGCGCCAGCAGCTTGGGGACATCAGTAAGGGCCGGGGAGCTGTTTTTT. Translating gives CASSLGTSVRAGELFF.

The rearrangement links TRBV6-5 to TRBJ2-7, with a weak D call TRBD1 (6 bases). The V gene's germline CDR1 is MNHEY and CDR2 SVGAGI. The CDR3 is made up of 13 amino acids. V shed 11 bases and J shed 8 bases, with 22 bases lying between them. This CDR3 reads CAVQPGPTGKQYF. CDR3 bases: TGTGCCGTCCAACCGGGACCCACAGGGAAGCAGTACTTC.

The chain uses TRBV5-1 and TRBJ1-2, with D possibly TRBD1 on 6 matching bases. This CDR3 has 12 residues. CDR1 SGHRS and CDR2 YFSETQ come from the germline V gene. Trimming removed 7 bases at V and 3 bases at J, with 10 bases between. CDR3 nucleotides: TGCGCCAGCGGGGACACTCACTATGGCTACACCTTC. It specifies CASGDTHYGYTF. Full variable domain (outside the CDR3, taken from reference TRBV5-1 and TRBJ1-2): KAGVTQTPRYLIKTRGQQVTLSCSPISGHRSVSWYQQTPGQGLQFLFEYFSETQRNKGNFPGRFSGRQFSNSRSEMNVSTLELGDSALYLCASGDTHYGYTFGSGTRLTVV.

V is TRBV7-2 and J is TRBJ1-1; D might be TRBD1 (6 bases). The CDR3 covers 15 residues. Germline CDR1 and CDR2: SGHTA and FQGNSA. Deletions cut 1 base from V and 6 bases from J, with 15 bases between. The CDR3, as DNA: TGTGCCAGCAGCTTAGAGGGGGTATCTCTCTCTGAAGCTTTCTTT. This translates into CASSLEGVSLSEAFF.

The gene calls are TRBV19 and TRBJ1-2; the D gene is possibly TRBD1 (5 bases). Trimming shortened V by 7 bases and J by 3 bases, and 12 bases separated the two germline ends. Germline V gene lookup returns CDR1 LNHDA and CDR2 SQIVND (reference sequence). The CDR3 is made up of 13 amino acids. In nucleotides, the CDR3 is TGTGCCAGTAATGCGGGACGGTACTATGGCTACACCTTC. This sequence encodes CASNAGRYYGYTF.

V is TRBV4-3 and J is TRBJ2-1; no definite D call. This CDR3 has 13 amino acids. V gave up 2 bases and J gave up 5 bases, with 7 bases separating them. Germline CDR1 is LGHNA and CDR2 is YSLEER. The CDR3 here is CASSQYMDNEQFF. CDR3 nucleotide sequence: TGCGCCAGCAGCCAATACATGGACAATGAGCAGTTCTTC.

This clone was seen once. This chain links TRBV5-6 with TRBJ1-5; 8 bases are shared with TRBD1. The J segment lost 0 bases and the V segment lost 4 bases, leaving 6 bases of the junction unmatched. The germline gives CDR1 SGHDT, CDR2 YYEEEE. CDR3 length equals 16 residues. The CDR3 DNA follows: TGTGCCAGCAGCCTACAGACAGGGGCTAGCAATCAGCCCCAGCATTTT. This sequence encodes CASSLQTGASNQPQHF.

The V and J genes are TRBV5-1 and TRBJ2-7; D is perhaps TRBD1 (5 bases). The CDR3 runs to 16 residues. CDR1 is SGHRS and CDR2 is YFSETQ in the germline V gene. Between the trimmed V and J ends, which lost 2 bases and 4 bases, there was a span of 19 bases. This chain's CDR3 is CASSFLTDSWVYEQYF. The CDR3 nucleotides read TGCGCCAGCAGCTTCCTCACTGACAGTTGGGTTTACGAGCAGTACTTC.

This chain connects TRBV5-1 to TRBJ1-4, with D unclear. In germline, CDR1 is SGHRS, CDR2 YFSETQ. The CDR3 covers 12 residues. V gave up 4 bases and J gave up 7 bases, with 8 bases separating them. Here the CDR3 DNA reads TGCGCCAGCAGCCCTAGCGGTGAAAAACTGTTTTTT. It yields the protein CASSPSGEKLFF.

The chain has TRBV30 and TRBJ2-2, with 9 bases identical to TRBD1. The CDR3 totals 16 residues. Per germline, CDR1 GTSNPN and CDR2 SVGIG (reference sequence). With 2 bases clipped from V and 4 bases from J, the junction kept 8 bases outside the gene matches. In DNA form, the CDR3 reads TGTGCCTGGAGTAGAAAGGGACAGGGATTCACCGGGGAGCTGTTTTTT. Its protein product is CAWSRKGQGFTGELFF. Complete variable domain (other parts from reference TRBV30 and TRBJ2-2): SQTIHQWPATLVQPVGSPLSLECTVEGTSNPNLYWYRQAAGRGLQLLFYSVGIGQISSEVPQNLSASRPQDRQFILSSKKLLLSDSGFYLCAWSRKGQGFTGELFFGEGSRLTVL.

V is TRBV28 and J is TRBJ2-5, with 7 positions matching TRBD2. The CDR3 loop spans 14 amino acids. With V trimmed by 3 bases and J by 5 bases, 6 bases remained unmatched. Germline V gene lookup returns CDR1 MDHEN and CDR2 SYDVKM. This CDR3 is CASSFAGVGETQYF. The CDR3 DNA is TGTGCCAGCAGTTTTGCGGGAGTGGGCGAGACCCAGTACTTC.

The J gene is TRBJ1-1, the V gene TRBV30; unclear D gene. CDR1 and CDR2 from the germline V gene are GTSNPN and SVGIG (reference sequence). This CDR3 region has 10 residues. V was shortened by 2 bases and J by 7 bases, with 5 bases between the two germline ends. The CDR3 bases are TGTGCCTGGAGTCGCGATGAAGCTTTCTTT. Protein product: CAWSRDEAFF.

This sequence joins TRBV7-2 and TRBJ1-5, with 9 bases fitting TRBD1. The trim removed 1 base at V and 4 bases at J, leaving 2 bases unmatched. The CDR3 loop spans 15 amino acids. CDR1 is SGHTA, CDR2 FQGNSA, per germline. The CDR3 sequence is CASSLGDRVNQPQHF. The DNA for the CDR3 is TGTGCCAGCAGCTTAGGGGACAGGGTAAATCAGCCCCAGCATTTT.

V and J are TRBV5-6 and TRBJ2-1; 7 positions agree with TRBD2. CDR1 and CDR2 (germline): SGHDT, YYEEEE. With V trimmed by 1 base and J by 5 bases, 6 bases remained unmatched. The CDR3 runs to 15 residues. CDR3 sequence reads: CASSLPRLAHNEQFF. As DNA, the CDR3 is TGTGCCAGCAGCTTGCCGAGACTAGCACACAATGAGCAGTTCTTC.